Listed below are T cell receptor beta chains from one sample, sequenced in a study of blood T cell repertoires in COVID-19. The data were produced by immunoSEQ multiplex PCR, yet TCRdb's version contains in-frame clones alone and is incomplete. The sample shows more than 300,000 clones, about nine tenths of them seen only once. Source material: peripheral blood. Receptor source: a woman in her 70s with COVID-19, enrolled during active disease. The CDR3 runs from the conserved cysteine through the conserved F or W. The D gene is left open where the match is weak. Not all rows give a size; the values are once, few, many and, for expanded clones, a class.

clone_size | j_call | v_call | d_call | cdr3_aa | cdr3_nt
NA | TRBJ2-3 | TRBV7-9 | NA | CASSTRAASSTDTQYF | TGTGCCAGCAGCACGAGGGCAGCCTCTAGCACAGATACGCAGTATTTT
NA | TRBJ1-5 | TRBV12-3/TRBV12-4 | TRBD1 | CASRWDRAAPQHF | TGTGCCAGCAGGTGGGACAGGGCAGCGCCCCAGCATTTT
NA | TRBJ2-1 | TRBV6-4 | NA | CASSGSGLPNEQFF | TGTGCCAGCAGTGGGTCAGGACTACCGAATGAGCAGTTCTTC
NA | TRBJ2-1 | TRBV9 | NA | CASSAPTRIVQFF | TGTGCCAGCAGCGCCCCGACTAGAATTGTGCAGTTCTTC
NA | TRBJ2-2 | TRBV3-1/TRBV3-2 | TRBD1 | CASSSTGTGIAGELFF | TGTGCCAGCAGCTCCACCGGGACAGGGATTGCCGGGGAGCTGTTTTTT
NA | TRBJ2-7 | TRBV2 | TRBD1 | CASRPGQDTSYEQYF | TGTGCCAGCAGACCGGGACAGGACACCTCCTACGAGCAGTACTTC
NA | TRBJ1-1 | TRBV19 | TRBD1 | CASSISQGEAFF | TGTGCCAGTAGTATCTCACAGGGGGAAGCTTTCTTT
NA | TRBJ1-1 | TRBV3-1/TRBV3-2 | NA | CASSQSDKNTEAFF | TGTGCCAGCAGCCAATCGGACAAGAACACTGAAGCTTTCTTT
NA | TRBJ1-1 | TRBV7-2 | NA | CASSLGGPGWAFF | TGTGCCAGCAGCTTAGGAGGCCCAGGGTGGGCTTTCTTT
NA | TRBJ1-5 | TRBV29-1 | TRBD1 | CSVGQGGQPQHF | TGCAGCGTTGGACAGGGAGGTCAGCCCCAGCATTTT
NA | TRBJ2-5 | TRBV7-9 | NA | CASSLVYQETQYF | TGTGCCAGCAGCTTAGTCTACCAAGAGACCCAGTACTTC
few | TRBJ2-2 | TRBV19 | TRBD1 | CASSRQGVGELFF | TGTGCCAGTAGTAGACAGGGAGTCGGGGAGCTGTTTTTT
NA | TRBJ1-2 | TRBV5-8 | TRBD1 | CASSPRPTGLGGYTF | TGTGCCAGCAGCCCGAGACCGACAGGGCTTGGAGGCTACACCTTC
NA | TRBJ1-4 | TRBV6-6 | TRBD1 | CASSSWDRGGEKLFF | TGTGCCAGCAGTTCTTGGGACAGGGGCGGTGAAAAACTGTTTTTT
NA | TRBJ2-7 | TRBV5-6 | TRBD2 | CASSPGLAASYEQYF | TGTGCCAGCAGCCCAGGACTAGCGGCCTCCTACGAGCAGTACTTC
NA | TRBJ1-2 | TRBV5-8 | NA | CASSPGHTSANYGYTF | TGTGCCAGCAGCCCTGGACATACTTCGGCTAACTATGGCTACACCTTC
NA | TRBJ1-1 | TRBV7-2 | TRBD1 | CASSLMTGDNTEAFF | TGTGCCAGCAGCTTGATGACAGGGGACAACACTGAAGCTTTCTTT
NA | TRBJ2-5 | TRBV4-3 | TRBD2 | CASSPGLAGGQETQYF | TGCGCCAGCAGCCCGGGCCTGGCGGGGGGACAAGAGACCCAGTACTTC
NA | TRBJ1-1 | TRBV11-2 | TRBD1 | CASSRTGDEAEAFF | TGTGCCAGCAGCAGGACAGGGGACGAGGCTGAAGCTTTCTTT
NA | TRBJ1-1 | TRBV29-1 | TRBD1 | CSVLGGTGNTEAFF | TGCAGCGTTCTTGGTGGGACAGGAAACACTGAAGCTTTCTTT